This T cell receptor beta chain was identified in a study of cytomegalovirus exposure and HLA in healthy donors. Primers for the PCR totalled 60 Vbeta and 13 Jbeta. Method: immunoSEQ multiplex PCR; TCRdb's copy keeps in-frame clones and lacks some. The table records 150,000 to 200,000 clones, around 74% of them present only once. The CDR3 has 14 amino acids. The germline gives CDR1 LNHNV, CDR2 YYDKDF (reference sequence). V was cut by 0 bases and J by 4 bases, with 10 bases left in between. In regard to this clone: The antigen remains unidentified. At the DNA level, this CDR3 is encoded by other sequences in the same sample as well.

General study results and limits: Later analysis indicated greater clonal expansion among HLA-associated TCR beta chains than among equally common other chains. Researchers reported in a later analysis that a missense DCLRE1C variant was tied to TCR beta V- and J-gene trimming.

This TCR was recovered from a female donor in good health and CMV-seronegative. The chain combines TRBV15 with TRBJ2-7; D is ambiguous. What was sequenced was PBMCs. The CDR3 protein is CATSRDRSSYEQYF. CDR3 DNA sequence: TGTGCCACCAGCAGAGATCGAAGCTCTTACGAGCAGTACTTC.